The T cell receptor beta chain under discussion was sequenced for a study of response to subunit inactivated influenza vaccine. This clonotype has a handful of counts. What it binds is unknown. Study-wide points: New T cells are recruited in small numbers by each seasonal influenza vaccination, according to the authors' suggestion.

In TCRdb, the RT-PCR reads were re-called with MiXCR into one record per CDR3 protein. The table records about 700,000 distinct CDR3 sequences, 12% to 15% of them present only once. Per the germline V gene, CDR1 is SGHAT and CDR2 is FQNNGV. V was shortened by 3 bases and J by 5 bases, with 16 bases between the two germline ends. The CDR3 sequence is 15 residues long. The chain has TRBV11-2 and TRBJ2-5; D is possibly TRBD1 or TRBD2 (6 bases each). The sequence was obtained from a man in his forties or fifties who received an inactivated influenza vaccine. The sample was PBMCs from blood, taken 14 days before vaccination. The CDR3 reads CASSLDPGASETQYF. CDR3 nucleotides: TGTGCCAGCAGCTTGGATCCGGGGGCAAGCGAGACCCAGTACTTC.